This T cell receptor (beta chain) comes out of a study of blood T cells in healthy people across ages. Germline CDR1 GTSNPN, CDR2 SVGIG (reference sequence). CDR3 size: 14 residues. Combining a sample-barcoded 5' primer with a J-beta primer mix, a second PCR ran for roughly 7 to 12 cycles. TCRdb recomputed calls from the 5' RACE reads with MiXCR, one row per CDR3 protein. This table has roughly 700,000 distinct CDR3 sequences, approximately 50% appearing once. A word on this clonotype: The antigen remains unidentified. Mismatch with germline at one junction end may stem from a read error.

Findings of the study overall: Considered underestimates were the diversity estimates obtained from one million T cells.

Each sample had at least 6.5 million PBMCs isolated. The chain uses TRBV30 and TRBJ2-7, with D maybe TRBD1 (5 bases). The assigned J gene may be wrong: the sequence end matches TRBJ2-5 better. This TCR came from a woman aged 55 to 70 in good health. The sample was blood. CDR3 in DNA: TGTACCTGGAATCCCGGACAACTAAAGGAGACCCAGTACTTC. Translated, it gives CTWNPGQLKETQYF.